Listed below are T cell receptor beta chains from one sample, sequenced in a study of cytomegalovirus exposure and HLA in healthy donors. Clones were sequenced by immunoSEQ multiplex PCR, and TCRdb holds only the in-frame ones, with some missing. The table records over 150,000 clones, less than 90% of them present only once. The source material was PBMCs. These receptors came from a boy between 2 and 10 years old in good health and CMV-seronegative. The CDR3 runs from the conserved cysteine through the conserved F or W. The size of a clone is reported for some rows only, either as once, few or many, or as a class for expanded clones.

j_call,cdr3_length,clone_size,v_call,cdr3_aa
TRBJ2-7,13,.,TRBV10-3,CAIRIAETYEQYF
TRBJ2-2,12,once,TRBV7-7,CASSLPGGELFF
TRBJ2-2,15,.,TRBV19,CATSWGLANTGELFF
TRBJ2-1,15,.,TRBV6-5,CASSPGAPLYNEQFF
TRBJ2-3,16,.,TRBV6-5,CASSYSRTGSTDTQYF
TRBJ2-5,17,once,TRBV5-6,CASALGLALGLGETQYF
TRBJ1-4,14,.,TRBV5-8,CASSLRGGDEKLFF
TRBJ1-3,14,.,TRBV9,CASSVDRAGNTIYF
TRBJ1-2,16,.,TRBV29-1,CSAAGRGLTANYGYTF
TRBJ2-5,17,.,TRBV10-3,CAISELGLQGFQETQYF
TRBJ2-2,15,.,TRBV7-8,CASSRQSANTGELFF
.,13,.,TRBV29-1,CSVATGKTYEQYF
TRBJ2-1,17,.,TRBV4-1,CASSQQDGRALYNEQFF
TRBJ1-3,15,.,TRBV6-5,CASSVVRIPGNTIYF
TRBJ2-5,14,.,TRBV13,CASSLGATKETQYF
TRBJ1-3,15,.,TRBV2,CASSGTGGSGNTIYF
TRBJ1-1,16,.,TRBV7-2,CASSPWGSLGNTEAFF
TRBJ2-1,15,.,TRBV27,CASSSDRSTYNEQFF
TRBJ2-5,13,.,TRBV7-9,CASSPGQQETQYF
TRBJ2-3,15,.,TRBV4-2,CASSPRRRSTDTQYF
TRBJ2-5,15,.,TRBV19,CASSTGTSGEETQYF
TRBJ2-3,17,.,TRBV10-1,CASSESRTSGSTDTQYF